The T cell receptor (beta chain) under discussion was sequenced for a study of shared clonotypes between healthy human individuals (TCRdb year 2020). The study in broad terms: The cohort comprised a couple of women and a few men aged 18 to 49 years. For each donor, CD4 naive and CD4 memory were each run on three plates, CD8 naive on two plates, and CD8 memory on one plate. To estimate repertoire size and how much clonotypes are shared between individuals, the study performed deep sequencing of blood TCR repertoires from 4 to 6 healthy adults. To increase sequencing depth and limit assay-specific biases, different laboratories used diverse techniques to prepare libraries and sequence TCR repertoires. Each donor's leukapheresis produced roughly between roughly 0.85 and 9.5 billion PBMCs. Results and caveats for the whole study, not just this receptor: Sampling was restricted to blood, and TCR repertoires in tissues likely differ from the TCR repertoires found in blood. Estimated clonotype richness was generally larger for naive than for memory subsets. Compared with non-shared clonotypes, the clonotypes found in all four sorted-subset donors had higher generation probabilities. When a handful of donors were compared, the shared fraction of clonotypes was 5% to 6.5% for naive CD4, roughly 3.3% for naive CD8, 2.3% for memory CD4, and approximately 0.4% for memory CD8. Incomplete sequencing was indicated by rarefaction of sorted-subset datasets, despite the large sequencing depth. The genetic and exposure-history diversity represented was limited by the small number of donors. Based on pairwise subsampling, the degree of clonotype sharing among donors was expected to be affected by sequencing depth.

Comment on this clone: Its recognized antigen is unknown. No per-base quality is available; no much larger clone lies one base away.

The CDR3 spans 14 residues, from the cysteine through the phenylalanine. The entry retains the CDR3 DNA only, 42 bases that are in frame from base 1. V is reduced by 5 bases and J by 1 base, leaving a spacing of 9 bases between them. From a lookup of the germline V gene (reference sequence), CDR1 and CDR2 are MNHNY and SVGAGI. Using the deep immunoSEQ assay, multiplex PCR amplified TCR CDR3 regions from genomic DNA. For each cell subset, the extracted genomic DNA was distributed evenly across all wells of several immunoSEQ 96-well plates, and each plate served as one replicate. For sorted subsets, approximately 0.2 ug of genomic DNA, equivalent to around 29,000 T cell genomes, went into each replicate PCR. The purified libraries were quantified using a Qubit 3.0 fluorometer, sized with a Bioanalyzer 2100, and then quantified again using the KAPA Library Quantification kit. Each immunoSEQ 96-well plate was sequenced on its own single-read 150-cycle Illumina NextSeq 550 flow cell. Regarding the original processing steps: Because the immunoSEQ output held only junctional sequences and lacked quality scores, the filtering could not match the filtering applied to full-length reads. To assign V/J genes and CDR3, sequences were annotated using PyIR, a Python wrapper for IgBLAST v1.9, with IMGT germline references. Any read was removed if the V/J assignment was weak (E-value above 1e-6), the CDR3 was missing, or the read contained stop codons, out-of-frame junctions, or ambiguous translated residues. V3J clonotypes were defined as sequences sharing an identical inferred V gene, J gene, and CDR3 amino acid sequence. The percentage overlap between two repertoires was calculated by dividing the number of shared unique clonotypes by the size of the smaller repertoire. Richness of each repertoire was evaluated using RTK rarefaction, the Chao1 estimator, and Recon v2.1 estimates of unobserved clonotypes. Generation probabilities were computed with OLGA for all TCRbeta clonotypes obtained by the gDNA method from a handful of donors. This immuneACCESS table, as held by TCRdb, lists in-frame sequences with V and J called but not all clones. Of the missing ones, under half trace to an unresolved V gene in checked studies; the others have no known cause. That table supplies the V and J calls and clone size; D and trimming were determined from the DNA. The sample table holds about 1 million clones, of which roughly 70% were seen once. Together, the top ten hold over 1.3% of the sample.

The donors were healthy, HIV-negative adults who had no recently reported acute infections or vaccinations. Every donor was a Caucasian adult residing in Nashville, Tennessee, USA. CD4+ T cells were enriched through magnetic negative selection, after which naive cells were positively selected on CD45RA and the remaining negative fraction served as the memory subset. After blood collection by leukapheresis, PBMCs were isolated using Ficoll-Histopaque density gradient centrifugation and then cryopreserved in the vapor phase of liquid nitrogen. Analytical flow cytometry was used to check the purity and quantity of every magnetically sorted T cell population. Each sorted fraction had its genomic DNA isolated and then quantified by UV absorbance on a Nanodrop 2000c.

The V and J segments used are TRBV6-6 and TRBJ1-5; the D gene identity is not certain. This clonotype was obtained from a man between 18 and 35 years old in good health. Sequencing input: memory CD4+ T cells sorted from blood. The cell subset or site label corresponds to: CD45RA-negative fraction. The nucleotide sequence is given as TGTGCCAGCAGTGATACTACGAGCAATCAGCCCCAGCATTTT. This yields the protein CASSDTTSNQPQHF.